These 25 T cell receptor beta chains originate from one sample sequenced in a study of cytomegalovirus exposure and HLA in healthy donors. PCR employed 60 Vbeta and 13 Jbeta primers. Profiling relied on immunoSEQ multiplex PCR, and the TCRdb table lists in-frame clones only, not all of them. Of 130,000 or so clones in the sample, under 10% were seen once. The sequenced sample was PBMCs. The receptors stem from a woman in her forties in good health and CMV-seropositive.

This clone was seen a few times. The chain carries TRBV5-1 and TRBJ2-5; D remains ambiguous. CDR3 length: 15 amino acids. The germline V gene encodes CDR1 SGHRS and CDR2 YFSETQ. The ends were cut back, 2 bases at V and 3 bases at J, with 14 bases in the middle. CDR3 in DNA: TGCGCCAGCAGCTTTAACTCTCCGTACGAAGAGACCCAGTACTTC. Residues: CASSFNSPYEETQYF. Complete variable domain (other parts from reference TRBV5-1 and TRBJ2-5): KAGVTQTPRYLIKTRGQQVTLSCSPISGHRSVSWYQQTPGQGLQFLFEYFSETQRNKGNFPGRFSGRQFSNSRSEMNVSTLELGDSALYLCASSFNSPYEETQYFGPGTRLLVL.

This rearrangement joins TRBV11-2 to TRBJ1-3, with D maybe TRBD1 (6 bases). Germline CDR1 and CDR2: SGHAT and FQNNGV. V lost 1 base and J 2 bases, leaving 9 bases between the germline ends. The CDR3 covers 15 residues. The CDR3 loop is CASSLVTGTGNTIYF. CDR3 nucleotides: TGTGCCAGCAGCTTAGTTACAGGGACTGGAAACACCATATATTTT.

This clone was seen only a few times. V usage is TRBV27 and J usage is TRBJ2-5; 9 bases are shared with TRBD1. With the DNA end fitting TRBJ2-7 better, the J assignment may be wrong. There are 13 residues in the CDR3. Germline loops: CDR1 MNHEY, CDR2 SMNVEV (reference sequence). In nucleotides, the CDR3 is TGTGCCAGCAGCTCACAGGGGGCACGCGAGCAGTACTTC. As protein: CASSSQGAREQYF.

The chain combines TRBV7-2 with TRBJ2-7; TRBD2 agrees at 8 bases. J was trimmed by 0 bases and V by 5 bases; bases with no gene match: 6. This CDR3 comprises 15 residues. CDR1 and CDR2 (germline): SGHTA, FQGNSA. The DNA of the CDR3 is TGTGCCAGCAGCATAACTAGCGGTAACTCCTACGAGCAGTACTTC. Its translation: CASSITSGNSYEQYF.

The chain recombines TRBV2 with TRBJ1-2, with 9 bases lining up with TRBD1. This CDR3 region has 16 residues. The germline V gene encodes CDR1 SNHLY and CDR2 FYNNEI. V dropped 1 base and J dropped 4; count of bases not matched to a gene: 7. CDR3 protein: CASSEDRTGVGYGYTF. CDR3 DNA: TGTGCCAGCAGTGAAGACCGGACAGGGGTAGGCTATGGCTACACCTTC.

This chain uses TRBV9 with TRBJ1-5; 9 nucleotides align to TRBD1. This CDR3 spans 15 amino acids. Per germline, CDR1 SGDLS and CDR2 YYNGEE. V was pared by 4 bases and J by 0 bases, with 2 bases of the junction left unmatched. The DNA for the CDR3 is TGTGCCAGCAGCCCGGGACAGGGTAGCAATCAGCCCCAGCATTTT. Residues: CASSPGQGSNQPQHF.

This clone was seen a handful of times. The J gene is TRBJ2-3, the V gene TRBV9; TRBD2 is a possible D gene (5 bases). V was pared by 0 bases and J by 6 bases, with 11 bases between. This CDR3 has 14 residues. Germline CDR1 is SGDLS and CDR2 is YYNGEE. The CDR3 loop reads CASSVGPSWDTQYF. The CDR3 DNA is TGTGCCAGCAGCGTAGGTCCTAGCTGGGATACGCAGTATTTT.

The V gene is TRBV7-2, the J gene TRBJ2-2; weak D call: TRBD2 (6 bases). The CDR3 loop spans 15 amino acids. Per the germline V gene, CDR1 is SGHTA and CDR2 is FQGNSA. V lost 3 bases and J 9 bases, leaving 17 bases between the germline ends. CDR3 residues: CASSLESGSSRELFF. The CDR3 DNA reads TGTGCCAGCAGCTTGGAGTCCGGGAGTTCCAGGGAGCTGTTTTTT.

This clone has only a few counts. The V and J genes are TRBV7-6 and TRBJ2-2; D is perhaps TRBD2 (7 bases). CDR1 and CDR2 (germline): SGHVS, FNYEAQ. This CDR3 has 17 residues. V was pared by 3 bases and J by 3 bases, with 17 bases between. The CDR3 nucleotides are TGTGCCAGCAGCTTCCCGAGGGGGGGCGCAGACACCGGGGAGCTGTTTTTT. This translates into CASSFPRGGADTGELFF.

The J gene is TRBJ1-2, the V gene TRBV2, with D perhaps TRBD1 (6 bases). This CDR3 has 15 residues. V lost 6 bases, J lost 2 bases, and 16 bases lay in between. The germline V gene has CDR1 SNHLY and CDR2 FYNNEI. Here the CDR3 reads CASSGVTGPNYGYTF. The DNA for the CDR3 is TGTGCCAGCAGCGGTGTAACAGGGCCCAACTATGGCTACACCTTC.

V is TRBV6-5 and J is TRBJ1-1; 8 bases line up with TRBD1. The CDR3 sequence is 14 residues long. CDR1 and CDR2 (germline): MNHEY, SVGAGI. Trimming took 5 bases from V and 1 from J; bases not matched to a gene: 3. The CDR3 is CASSRQGPNTEAFF. Written as DNA, the CDR3 is TGTGCCAGCAGTCGACAGGGGCCGAACACTGAAGCTTTCTTT.

This clone was detected only a few times. The rearrangement links TRBV5-5 to TRBJ2-5, with D unclear. Trimming removed 0 bases from V and 5 bases from J, with 8 bases in between. Germline assignment: CDR1 SGHKS and CDR2 YYEKEE (reference sequence). The CDR3 extends over 13 amino acids. The CDR3 DNA is TGTGCCAGCAGCTTGGTTATCTTGGAGACCCAGTACTTC. Its protein is CASSLVILETQYF.

The rearrangement joins TRBV2 to TRBJ2-2, with 9 positions matching TRBD1. The CDR3 is made up of 16 amino acids. The ends lost 6 bases at V and 1 base at J; junction bases unmatched: 6. Germline CDR1 and CDR2: SNHLY and FYNNEI. The CDR3 DNA reads TGTGCCAGCAGCTCCACAGGGGGCAAGAACACCGGGGAGCTGTTTTTT. It codes for CASSSTGGKNTGELFF.

A few counts support this clone. The chain's CDR3 is CASRSRGQGYTF. For the CDR3, the DNA is TGTGCCAGCCGCTCAAGGGGGCAAGGCTACACCTTC. The rearrangement joins TRBV6-6 to TRBJ1-2; 7 bases are a match to TRBD1. The germline V gene has CDR1 MNHNY and CDR2 SVGAGI (reference sequence). This CDR3 contains 12 residues. J was trimmed by 8 bases and V by 8 bases; bases with no gene match: 8.

This clone has just a few counts. The chain carries TRBV5-4 and TRBJ2-3, with 8 positions matching TRBD2. Germline lookup yields CDR1 SGHNT and CDR2 YYREEE (reference sequence). This CDR3 is built from 15 residues. Unmatched junction bases numbered 6, after V lost 2 bases and J lost 4 bases. The CDR3 protein is CASSLIAGRADTQYF. In DNA, the CDR3 is TGTGCCAGCAGCTTAATAGCGGGGAGGGCAGATACGCAGTATTTT.

The sample holds a few counts of this clone. The CDR3 nucleotides are TGCGCCAGCAGCCAAGTAAGAGGGAGCACCGGGGAGCTGTTTTTT. This sequence encodes CASSQVRGSTGELFF. The chain couples TRBV4-3 to TRBJ2-2; TRBD2 is a possible D gene (5 bases). V was pared by 1 base and J by 4 bases, with 10 bases between. This CDR3 region has 15 residues. From germline, CDR1 is LGHNA and CDR2 YSLEER.

This clone was observed a few times. The gene calls are TRBV2 and TRBJ2-3, with 12 bases that match TRBD2. The CDR3 spans 20 residues. CDR1 and CDR2 from the germline V gene are SNHLY and FYNNEI. J was trimmed by 0 bases and V by 7 bases; bases with no gene match: 17. CDR3 in DNA: TGTGCCAGCAACCCCTCGAGACTAGCGGGGGACCCTGCTAGCACAGATACGCAGTATTTT. Its protein product is CASNPSRLAGDPASTDTQYF. Filled out from reference TRBV2 and TRBJ2-3, the complete variable domain reads EPEVTQTPSHQVTQMGQEVILRCVPISNHLYFYWYRQILGQKVEFLVSFYNNEISEKSEIFDDQFSVERPDGSNFTLKIRSTKLEDSAMYFCASNPSRLAGDPASTDTQYFGPGTRLTVL.

In this sample, this clone turned up a few times. The chain combines TRBV4-2 with TRBJ1-1, with D possibly being TRBD1 (6 bases). Germline CDR1 reads LGHNA; CDR2 reads YNFKEQ. The V and J ends lost 2 bases and 6 bases respectively, with 16 bases between them. The CDR3 is 15 residues long. CDR3 coding DNA: TGTGCCAGCAGCCAACAAGAAAAGGGGGACCCTGAAGCTTTCTTT. This translates into CASSQQEKGDPEAFF.

V and J are TRBV6-1 and TRBJ1-2, with 8 bases aligning to TRBD1. This CDR3 has 14 residues. Germline-derived CDR1 and CDR2 are MNHNS and SASEGT. Losses at the gene ends were 7 bases for V and 2 bases for J; bases not matched to a gene: 6. For the CDR3, the DNA is TGTGCCAGCATCCAGGACAGGGACAACTATGGCTACACCTTC. It translates to CASIQDRDNYGYTF.

This clone turned up a few times. This chain uses TRBV7-9 with TRBJ1-1; D may be TRBD1 (5 bases). Germline CDR1 is SEHNR and CDR2 is FQNEAQ (reference sequence). Trimming left V 5 bases short and J 2 bases short, with 9 bases between. The CDR3 is 13 residues long. CDR3 sequence reads: CASSPGGNTEAFF. The CDR3 DNA is TGTGCCAGCAGCCCGGGGGGAAACACTGAAGCTTTCTTT.

V gene TRBV10-3 combines with J gene TRBJ2-2, with a tentative D call TRBD1 (5 bases). Germline-derived CDR1 and CDR2 are ENHRY and SYGVKD. The CDR3 is made up of 15 amino acids. V was pared by 4 bases and J by 4 bases, with 13 bases between. The CDR3 sequence: CAISVGARSTGELFF. For the CDR3, the DNA is TGTGCCATCAGTGTTGGGGCGCGGAGCACCGGGGAGCTGTTTTTT.

J is TRBJ1-6 and V is TRBV2; TRBD1 is a possible D gene (6 bases). Germline assignment: CDR1 SNHLY and CDR2 FYNNEI. CDR3 length equals 16 residues. Trimming left V 6 bases short and J 5 bases short, with 17 bases between. The CDR3 coding sequence is TGTGCCAGCAGCCTAACCCAGGGGTCCAATAATTCACCCCTCCACTTT. Amino acid sequence: CASSLTQGSNNSPLHF.

This clone has just a few counts. The chain combines TRBV10-3 with TRBJ2-6, with D tentatively TRBD1 (6 bases). The CDR3 is 15 residues long. V was trimmed by 3 bases and J by 1 base, leaving 7 bases between them. Germline V gene lookup returns CDR1 ENHRY and CDR2 SYGVKD. The CDR3 DNA sequence: TGTGCCATCAGTGAACAGGGTTCTGGGGCCAACGTCCTGACTTTC. This sequence encodes CAISEQGSGANVLTF.

The V call is TRBV27, the J call TRBJ2-3, with 11 bases matching TRBD2. Germline assignment: CDR1 MNHEY and CDR2 SMNVEV (reference sequence). V lost 6 bases to trimming and J lost 5 bases; unmatched junction nucleotides: 7. The CDR3 totals 15 residues. The CDR3 sequence is CASSLSGGAEDTQYF. The DNA for the CDR3 is TGTGCCAGCAGCCTTAGCGGGGGGGCGGAAGATACGCAGTATTTT.

The genes are TRBV2 and TRBJ2-7, with 9 bases identical to TRBD1. The CDR3 has 12 residues. V was clipped by 6 bases and J by 6 bases; unmatched bases: 3. Germline values: CDR1 SNHLY, CDR2 FYNNEI. The CDR3 protein is CASSLGQGEQYF. As DNA, the CDR3 is TGTGCCAGCAGCTTGGGACAGGGCGAGCAGTACTTC.